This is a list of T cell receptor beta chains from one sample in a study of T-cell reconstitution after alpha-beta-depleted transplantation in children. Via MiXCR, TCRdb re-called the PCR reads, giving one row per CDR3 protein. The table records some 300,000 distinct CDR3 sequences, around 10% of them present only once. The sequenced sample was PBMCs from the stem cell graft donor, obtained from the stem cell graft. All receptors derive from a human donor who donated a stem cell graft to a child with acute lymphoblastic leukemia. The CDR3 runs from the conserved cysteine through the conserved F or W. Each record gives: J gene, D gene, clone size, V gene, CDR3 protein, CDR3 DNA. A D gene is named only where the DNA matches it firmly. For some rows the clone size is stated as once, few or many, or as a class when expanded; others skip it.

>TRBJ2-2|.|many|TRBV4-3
CASSQDVSAPFTGELFF
TGCGCCAGCAGCCAAGACGTGAGCGCCCCGTTCACCGGGGAGCTGTTTTTT
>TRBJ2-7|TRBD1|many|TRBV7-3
CASSLDGTGSFEQYF
TGTGCCAGCAGCTTAGATGGGACAGGGAGTTTCGAGCAGTACTTC
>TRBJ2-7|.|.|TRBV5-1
CASSLGSSAYEQYF
TGCGCCAGCAGCCTTGGTAGTAGTGCCTACGAGCAGTACTTC
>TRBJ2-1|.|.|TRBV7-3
CASSLSRSRDFLTSYNEQFF
TGTGCCAGCAGCTTAAGCAGGAGCCGGGACTTTCTTACCTCCTACAATGAGCAGTTCTTC
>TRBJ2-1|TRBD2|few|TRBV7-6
CASTWRAGGGSYNEQFF
TGTGCCAGCACCTGGCGAGCGGGAGGGGGGTCCTACAATGAGCAGTTCTTC
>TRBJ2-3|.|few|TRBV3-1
CASSHRGSTDTQYF
TGTGCCAGCAGCCATCGGGGTAGCACAGATACGCAGTATTTT
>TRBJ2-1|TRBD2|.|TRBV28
CASSEREPLNEQFF
TGTGCCAGCAGTGAGCGGGAGCCCCTCAATGAGCAGTTCTTC
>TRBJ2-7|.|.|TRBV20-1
CSARDPQGSPYEQYF
TGCAGTGCTAGAGATCCGCAGGGGTCGCCCTACGAGCAGTACTTC
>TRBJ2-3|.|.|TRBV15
CATSREGTQYF
TGTGCCACCAGCAGAGAGGGTACGCAGTATTTT
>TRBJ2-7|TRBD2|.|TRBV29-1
CSVELGLADEQYF
TGCAGCGTTGAGTTAGGACTAGCAGACGAGCAGTACTTC
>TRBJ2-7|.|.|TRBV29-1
CSVIASSSYEQYF
TGCAGCGTGATAGCGAGTAGCTCCTACGAGCAGTACTTC
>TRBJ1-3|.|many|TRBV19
CASSMISLRVPAGSGNTIYF
TGTGCCAGTAGTATGATTTCCCTGAGGGTCCCCGCCGGCTCTGGAAACACCATATATTTT
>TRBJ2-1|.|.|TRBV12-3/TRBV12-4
CASSLTRTLTWEQFF
TGTGCCAGCAGCCTGACTAGGACTTTAACTTGGGAGCAGTTCTTC
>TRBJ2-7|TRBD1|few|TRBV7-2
CASSPRGRWEQYF
TGTGCCAGCAGCCCCAGGGGGCGGTGGGAGCAGTACTTC
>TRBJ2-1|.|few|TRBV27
CASSLGTLSYNEQFF
TGTGCCAGCAGTTTAGGTACCTTGTCCTACAATGAGCAGTTCTTC
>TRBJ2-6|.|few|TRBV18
CASSPQGSGANVLTF
TGTGCCAGCTCACCACAAGGATCTGGGGCCAACGTCCTGACTTTC
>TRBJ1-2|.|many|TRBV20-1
CSARAPIAWYGYTF
TGCAGTGCTAGAGCACCCATCGCTTGGTATGGCTACACCTTC
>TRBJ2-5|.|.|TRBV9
CASSVGLVETQYF
TGTGCCAGCAGCGTAGGCCTAGTCGAGACCCAGTACTTC
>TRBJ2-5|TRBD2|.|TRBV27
CASSTSGLARETQYF
TGTGCCAGCAGTACCTCGGGACTAGCACGGGAGACCCAGTACTTC
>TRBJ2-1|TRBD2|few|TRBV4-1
CASSQARTSVSSYNEQFF
TGCGCCAGCAGCCAAGCCCGGACTAGCGTGAGCTCCTACAATGAGCAGTTCTTC
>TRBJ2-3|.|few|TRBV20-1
CSAFGSQTADTQYF
TGCAGTGCGTTCGGGTCTCAGACCGCAGATACGCAGTATTTT
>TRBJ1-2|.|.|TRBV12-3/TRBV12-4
CASSLAILRGGYTF
TGTGCCAGCAGTTTAGCGATCCTAAGGGGGGGCTACACCTTC
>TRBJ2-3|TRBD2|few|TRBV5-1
CASSSGRAGGVDTQYF
TGCGCCAGCAGCTCTGGGAGAGCGGGAGGTGTAGATACGCAGTATTTT
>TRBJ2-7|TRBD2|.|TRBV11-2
CASSPPGLAGNYEQYF
TGTGCCAGCAGCCCCCCCGGACTAGCGGGGAACTACGAGCAGTACTTC
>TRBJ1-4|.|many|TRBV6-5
CASSGGISNEKLFF
TGTGCCAGCAGCGGCGGGATAAGTAATGAAAAACTGTTTTTT
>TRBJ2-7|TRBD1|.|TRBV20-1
CSARIRTGAGYEQYF
TGCAGTGCGCGCATTCGGACAGGGGCCGGGTACGAGCAGTACTTC
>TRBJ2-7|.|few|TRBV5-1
CASSSALLGEQYF
TGCGCCAGCAGCTCTGCGCTACTCGGCGAGCAGTACTTC
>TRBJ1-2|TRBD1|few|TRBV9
CASNPTGRIGGYTF
TGTGCCAGCAACCCGACAGGGAGGATTGGAGGCTACACCTTC
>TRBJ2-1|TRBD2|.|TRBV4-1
CASSHPALADKKQNYNEQFF
TGCGCCAGCAGCCATCCTGCGCTAGCGGACAAGAAACAAAACTACAATGAGCAGTTCTTC
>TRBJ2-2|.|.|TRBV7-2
CASSFVIYTGELFF
TGTGCCAGCAGCTTCGTTATCTACACCGGGGAGCTGTTTTTT
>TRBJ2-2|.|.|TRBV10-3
CAIGQGINTGELFF
TGTGCCATCGGTCAGGGAATAAACACCGGGGAGCTGTTTTTT
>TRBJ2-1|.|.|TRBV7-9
CASSLVLSAGRQDEQFF
TGTGCCAGCAGCTTAGTTCTGTCGGCAGGGAGGCAGGATGAGCAGTTCTTC
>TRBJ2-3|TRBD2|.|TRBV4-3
CASSPTSGRDTQYF
TGCGCCAGCAGCCCCACTAGCGGGAGAGATACGCAGTATTTT